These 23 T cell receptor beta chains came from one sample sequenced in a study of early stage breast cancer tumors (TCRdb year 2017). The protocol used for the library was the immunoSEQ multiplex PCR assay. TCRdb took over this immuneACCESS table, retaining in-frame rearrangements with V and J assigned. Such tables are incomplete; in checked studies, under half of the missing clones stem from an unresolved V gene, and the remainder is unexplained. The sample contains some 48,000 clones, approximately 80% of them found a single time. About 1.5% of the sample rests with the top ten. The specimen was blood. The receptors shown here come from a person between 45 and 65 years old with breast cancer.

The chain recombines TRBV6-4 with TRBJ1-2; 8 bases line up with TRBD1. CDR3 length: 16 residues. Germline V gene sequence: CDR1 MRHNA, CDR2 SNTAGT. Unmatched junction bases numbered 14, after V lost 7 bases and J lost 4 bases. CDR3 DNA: TGTGCCAGCACTTCAGGGGGCGGTGGGCTTGTCTATGGCTACACCTTC. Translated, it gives CASTSGGGGLVYGYTF.

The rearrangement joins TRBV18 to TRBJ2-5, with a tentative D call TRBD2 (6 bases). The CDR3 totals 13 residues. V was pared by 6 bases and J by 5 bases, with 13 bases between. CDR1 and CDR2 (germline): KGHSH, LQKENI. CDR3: CASSTGEEETQYF. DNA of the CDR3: TGTGCCAGCTCCACCGGGGAGGAGGAGACCCAGTACTTC.

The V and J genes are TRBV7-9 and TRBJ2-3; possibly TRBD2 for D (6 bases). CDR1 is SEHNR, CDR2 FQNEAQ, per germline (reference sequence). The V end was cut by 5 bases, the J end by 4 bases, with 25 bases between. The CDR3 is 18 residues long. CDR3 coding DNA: TGTGCCAGCAGCGCAATTTTCGACGGCGGGACCAGCGCAGATACGCAGTATTTT. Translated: CASSAIFDGGTSADTQYF.

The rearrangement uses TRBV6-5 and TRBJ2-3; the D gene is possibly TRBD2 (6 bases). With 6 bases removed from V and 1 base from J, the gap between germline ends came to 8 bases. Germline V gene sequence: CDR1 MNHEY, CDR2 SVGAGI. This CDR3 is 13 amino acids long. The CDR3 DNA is TGTGCCAGCAGGGGACTCGGCACAGATACGCAGTATTTT. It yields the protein CASRGLGTDTQYF.

The CDR3 DNA reads TGCGCCAGCAGTGAGACAGGGGGCTATCACGAGCAGTACTTC. As protein: CASSETGGYHEQYF. The chain carries TRBV10-1 and TRBJ2-7, with TRBD1 identical over 9 bases. Trimming cost V 2 bases and J 5 bases; bases outside gene matches: 4. The CDR3 contains 14 residues. Germline CDR1 and CDR2: WNHNN and SYGVQD (reference sequence).

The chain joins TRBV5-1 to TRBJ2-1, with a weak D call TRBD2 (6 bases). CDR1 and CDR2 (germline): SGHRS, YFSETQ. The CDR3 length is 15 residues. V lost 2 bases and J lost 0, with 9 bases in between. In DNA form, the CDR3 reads TGCGCCAGCAGCTTAAATAGCGGCTCCTACAATGAGCAGTTCTTC. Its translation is CASSLNSGSYNEQFF.

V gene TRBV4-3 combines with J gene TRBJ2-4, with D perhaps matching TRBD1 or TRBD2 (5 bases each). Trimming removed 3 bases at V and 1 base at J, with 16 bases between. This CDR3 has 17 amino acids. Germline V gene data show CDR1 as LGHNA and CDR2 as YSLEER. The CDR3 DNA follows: TGCGCCAGCAGCCAGCCCCCGGGACCGGGGGCCAAAAACATTCAGTACTTC. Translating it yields CASSQPPGPGAKNIQYF.

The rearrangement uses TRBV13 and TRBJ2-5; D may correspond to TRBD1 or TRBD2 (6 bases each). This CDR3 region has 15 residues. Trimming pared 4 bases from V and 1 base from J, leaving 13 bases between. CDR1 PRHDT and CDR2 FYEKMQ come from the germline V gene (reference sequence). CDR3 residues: CASSWGAGPQETQYF. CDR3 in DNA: TGTGCCAGCAGCTGGGGGGCGGGCCCCCAAGAGACCCAGTACTTC.

This CDR3 is CASSYLGGQPQHF. As DNA, the CDR3 is TGTGCCAGCAGTTATTTAGGAGGGCAGCCCCAGCATTTT. The rearrangement links TRBV6-1 to TRBJ1-5; D is ambiguous. Germline V CDR1 and CDR2: MNHNS, SASEGT. The CDR3 length is 13 residues. Between the trimmed V and J ends, which lost 5 bases and 7 bases, there was a span of 12 bases.

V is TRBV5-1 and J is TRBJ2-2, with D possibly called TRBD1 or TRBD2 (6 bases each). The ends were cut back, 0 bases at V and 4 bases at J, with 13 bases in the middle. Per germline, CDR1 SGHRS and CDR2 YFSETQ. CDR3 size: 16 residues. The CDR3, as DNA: TGCGCCAGCAGCTTGGTCAGTTCGGGGGCCACCGGGGAGCTGTTTTTT. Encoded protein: CASSLVSSGATGELFF.

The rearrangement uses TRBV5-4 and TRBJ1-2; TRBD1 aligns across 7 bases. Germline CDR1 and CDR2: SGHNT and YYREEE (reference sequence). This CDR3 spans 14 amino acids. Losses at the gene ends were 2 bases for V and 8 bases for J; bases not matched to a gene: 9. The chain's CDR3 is CASSLDRDGYGYTF. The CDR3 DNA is TGTGCCAGCAGCTTAGACAGGGATGGCTACGGCTACACCTTC.

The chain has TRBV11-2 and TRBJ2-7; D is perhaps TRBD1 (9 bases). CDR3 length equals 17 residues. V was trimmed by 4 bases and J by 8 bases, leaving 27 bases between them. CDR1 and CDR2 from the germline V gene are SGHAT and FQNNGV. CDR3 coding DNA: TGTGCCAGCAGCTCGTCCCGGGACAGGGAGCGGGGGTGGCAGCAGTACTTC. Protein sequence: CASSSSRDRERGWQQYF.

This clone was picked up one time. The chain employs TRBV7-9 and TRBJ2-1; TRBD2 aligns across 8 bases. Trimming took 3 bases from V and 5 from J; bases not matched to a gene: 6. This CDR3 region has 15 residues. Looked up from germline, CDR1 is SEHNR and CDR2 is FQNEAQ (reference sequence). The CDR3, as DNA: TGTGCCAGCAGCTTCCTAGCGGGCATACACAATGAGCAGTTCTTC. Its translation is CASSFLAGIHNEQFF.

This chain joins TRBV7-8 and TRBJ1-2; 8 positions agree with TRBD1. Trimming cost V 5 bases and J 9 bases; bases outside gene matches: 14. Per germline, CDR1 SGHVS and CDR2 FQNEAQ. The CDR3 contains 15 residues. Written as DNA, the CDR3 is TGTGCCAGCAGCGACACCCTGGGACAGGCTGGTCGCTACACCTTC. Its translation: CASSDTLGQAGRYTF.

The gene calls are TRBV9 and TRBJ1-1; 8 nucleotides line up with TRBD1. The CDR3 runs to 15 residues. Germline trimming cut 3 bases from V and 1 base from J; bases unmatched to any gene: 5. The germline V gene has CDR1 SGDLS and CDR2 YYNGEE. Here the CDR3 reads CASSDRGLGNTEAFF. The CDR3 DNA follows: TGTGCCAGCAGCGACAGGGGGTTGGGGAACACTGAAGCTTTCTTT.

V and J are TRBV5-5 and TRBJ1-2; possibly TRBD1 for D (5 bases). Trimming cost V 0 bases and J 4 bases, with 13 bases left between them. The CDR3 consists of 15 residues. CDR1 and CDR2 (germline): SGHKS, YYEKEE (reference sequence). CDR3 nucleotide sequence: TGTGCCAGCAGCTTGGAGTACAGGTCGACCTATGGCTACACCTTC. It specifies CASSLEYRSTYGYTF.

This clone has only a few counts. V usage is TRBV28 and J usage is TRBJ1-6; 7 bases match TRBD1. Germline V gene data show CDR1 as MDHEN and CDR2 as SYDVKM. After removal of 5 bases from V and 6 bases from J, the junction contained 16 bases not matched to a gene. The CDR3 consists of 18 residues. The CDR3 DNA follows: TGTGCCAGCAGTCCATGGCCCAGGGGGGGATCACCTAATTCACCCCTCCACTTT. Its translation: CASSPWPRGGSPNSPLHF. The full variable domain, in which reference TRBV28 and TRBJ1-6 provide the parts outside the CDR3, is DVKVTQSSRYLVKRTGEKVFLECVQDMDHENMFWYRQDPGLGLRLIYFSYDVKMKEKGDIPEGYSVSREKKERFSLILESASTNQTSMYLCASSPWPRGGSPNSPLHFGNGTRLTVT.

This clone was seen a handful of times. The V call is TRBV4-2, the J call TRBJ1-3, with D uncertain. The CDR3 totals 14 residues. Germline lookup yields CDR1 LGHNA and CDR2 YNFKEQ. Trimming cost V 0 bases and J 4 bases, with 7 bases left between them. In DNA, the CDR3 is TGTGCCAGCAGCCAAGACGAGAGGGGAAACACCATATATTTT. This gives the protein CASSQDERGNTIYF.

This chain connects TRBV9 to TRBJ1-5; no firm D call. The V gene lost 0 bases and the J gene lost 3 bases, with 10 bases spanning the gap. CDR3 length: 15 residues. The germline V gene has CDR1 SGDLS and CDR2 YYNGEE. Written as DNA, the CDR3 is TGTGCCAGCAGCGTAGCTGGGGAGCCCAATCAGCCCCAGCATTTT. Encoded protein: CASSVAGEPNQPQHF.

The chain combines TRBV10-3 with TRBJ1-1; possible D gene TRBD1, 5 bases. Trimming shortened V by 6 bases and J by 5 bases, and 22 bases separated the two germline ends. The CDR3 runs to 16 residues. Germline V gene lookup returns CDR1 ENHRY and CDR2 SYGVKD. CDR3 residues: CAIRKKGSGTDTEAFF. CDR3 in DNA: TGTGCCATCAGGAAAAAGGGCTCCGGGACGGATACTGAAGCTTTCTTT.

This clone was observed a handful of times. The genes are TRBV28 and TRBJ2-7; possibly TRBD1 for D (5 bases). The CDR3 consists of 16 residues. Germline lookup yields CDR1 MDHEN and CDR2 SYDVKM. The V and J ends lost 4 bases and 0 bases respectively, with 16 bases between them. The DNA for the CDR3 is TGTGCCAGCAGTTCAACCTGGGGCAGGGACTCCTACGAGCAGTACTTC. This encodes CASSSTWGRDSYEQYF.

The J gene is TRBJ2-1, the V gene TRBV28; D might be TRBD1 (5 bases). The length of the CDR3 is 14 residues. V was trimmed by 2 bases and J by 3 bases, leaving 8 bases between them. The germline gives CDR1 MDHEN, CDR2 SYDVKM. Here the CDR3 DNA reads TGTGCCAGCAGTTTAGTACAGGACTACAATGAGCAGTTCTTC. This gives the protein CASSLVQDYNEQFF.

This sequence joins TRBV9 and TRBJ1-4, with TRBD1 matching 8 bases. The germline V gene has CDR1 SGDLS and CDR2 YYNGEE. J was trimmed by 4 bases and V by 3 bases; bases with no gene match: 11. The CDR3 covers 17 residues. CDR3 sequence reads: CASSDGTGPEDNEKLFF. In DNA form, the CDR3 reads TGTGCCAGCAGCGACGGGACAGGCCCTGAAGATAATGAAAAACTGTTTTTT.